The 12 T cell receptor beta chains listed next were all sequenced from one sample in a study of T cells after yellow fever vaccination. TCRdb used MiXCR to reprocess the 5' RACE reads, holding one entry per CDR3 protein. In the table there are about 300,000 distinct CDR3 sequences, roughly 9% of which are singletons. The source was CD4+ T cells sorted from PBMCs, collected 5 days after the yellow fever booster vaccination. Source of these receptors: a man between 18 and 35 years old who received the YFV17D yellow fever vaccine.

The chain joins TRBV4-1 to TRBJ2-2, with 7 bases matching TRBD2. CDR1 is MGHRA, CDR2 YSYEKL, per germline. V lost 6 bases and J lost 4; bases outside the gene matches: 17. CDR3 length equals 18 residues. The DNA of the CDR3 is TGCGCCAGCAGGGGACTGAACCTGGCGGGGGTTGTCACCGGGGAGCTGTTTTTT. Its translation is CASRGLNLAGVVTGELFF.

Only a few counts were recorded for this clonotype. This chain joins TRBV20-1 and TRBJ2-1; D is uncertain. Germline V gene data show CDR1 as DFQATT and CDR2 as SNEGSKA (reference sequence). The CDR3 contains 13 residues. V lost 3 bases to trimming and J lost 4 bases, with 10 bases between them. CDR3: CSARAESYNEQFF. Written as DNA, the CDR3 is TGCAGTGCTAGGGCTGAATCTTACAATGAGCAGTTCTTC.

The chain carries TRBV5-6 and TRBJ2-1, with 8 bases identical to TRBD2. The CDR3 contains 15 residues. V lost 4 bases to trimming and J lost 10 bases; unmatched junction nucleotides: 13. CDR1 is SGHDT, CDR2 YYEEEE, per germline. Here the CDR3 DNA reads TGTGCCAGCAGCCGAAGCGGGGGTGTTCTCAGGGAGCAGTTCTTC. This codes for CASSRSGGVLREQFF.

The chain recombines TRBV19 with TRBJ2-2, with 9 bases aligning to TRBD1. The CDR3 covers 15 residues. Germline assignment: CDR1 LNHDA and CDR2 SQIVND (reference sequence). The J segment lost 6 bases and the V segment lost 7 bases, leaving 9 bases of the junction unmatched. CDR3 in amino acids: CASTPGQGRSGELFF. Written as DNA, the CDR3 is TGTGCCAGTACCCCGGGACAGGGTCGGTCCGGGGAGCTGTTTTTT.

The chain joins TRBV10-3 to TRBJ2-3; either TRBD1 or TRBD2 may supply D (6 bases each). CDR3 length: 13 residues. CDR1 is ENHRY and CDR2 is SYGVKD in the germline V gene. The V and J ends lost 6 bases and 6 bases respectively, with 13 bases between them. The CDR3 loop reads CAIRTGGRDTQYF. The CDR3 coding sequence is TGTGCCATCAGGACCGGGGGCCGGGATACGCAGTATTTT.

This clonotype was seen a few times. The J gene is TRBJ1-5, the V gene TRBV12-3 or TRBV12-4; D is unresolved. V lost 3 bases and J lost 3, with 9 bases in between. There are 14 residues in the CDR3. The CDR3 bases are TGTGCCAGCAGTTTGGTGGGTTCCAATCAGCCCCAGCATTTT. Its translation is CASSLVGSNQPQHF.

Only a few counts were recorded for this clonotype. The chain combines TRBV4-2 with TRBJ2-1; 12 nucleotides match TRBD1. Losses at the gene ends were 1 base for V and 10 bases for J; bases not matched to a gene: 14. This CDR3 region has 18 residues. CDR1 and CDR2 from the germline V gene are LGHNA and YNFKEQ. CDR3 nucleotide sequence: TGTGCCAGCAGCCAAGCCCACCGAATGGGACAGGGGGCTTCGGAGCAGTTCTTC. Translation: CASSQAHRMGQGASEQFF.

The chain employs TRBV4-3 and TRBJ2-1; no clear D. Trimming pared 0 bases from V and 5 bases from J, leaving 8 bases between. Germline values: CDR1 LGHNA, CDR2 YSLEER. The CDR3 length is 14 residues. Here the CDR3 reads CASSQEGKHNEQFF. The CDR3 coding sequence is TGCGCCAGCAGCCAAGAAGGCAAGCACAATGAGCAGTTCTTC.

There are a few counts of this clonotype. The chain couples TRBV18 to TRBJ1-4; perhaps TRBD1 as D (5 bases). V was clipped by 2 bases and J by 8 bases, with 9 bases between them. The CDR3 loop spans 13 amino acids. Germline-derived CDR1 and CDR2 are KGHSH and LQKENI. The CDR3 coding sequence is TGTGCCAGCTCACCAGACAGTCGGGAAAAACTGTTTTTT. Translating it yields CASSPDSREKLFF.

The chain joins TRBV10-3 to TRBJ2-5; D perhaps matches TRBD1 (6 bases). This CDR3 has 15 residues. CDR1 ENHRY and CDR2 SYGVKD come from the germline V gene. The ends were cut back, 0 bases at V and 0 bases at J, with 8 bases in the middle. The CDR3 bases are TGTGCCATCAGTGAGTCGAGGACAGACCAAGAGACCCAGTACTTC. It specifies CAISESRTDQETQYF.

J is TRBJ2-3 and V is TRBV29-1; possible D gene TRBD2, 6 bases. CDR1 and CDR2 (germline): SQVTM, ANQGSEA. V dropped 6 bases and J dropped 0 bases, with 13 bases sitting between them. The CDR3 is 14 amino acids. The DNA for the CDR3 is TGCAGCGTGGGGGACTTTTTTAGCACAGATACGCAGTATTTT. It yields the protein CSVGDFFSTDTQYF.

V and J are TRBV3-1 and TRBJ1-5; D ambiguous. Between the trimmed V and J ends, which lost 3 bases and 7 bases, there was a span of 10 bases. CDR1 is LGHDT, CDR2 YNNKEL, per germline (reference sequence). The CDR3 contains 13 residues. The CDR3 here is CASSQGFRQPQHF. Written as DNA, the CDR3 is TGTGCCAGCAGCCAGGGATTTCGCCAGCCCCAGCATTTT.